This T cell receptor (beta chain) was found in a study of cytomegalovirus exposure and HLA in healthy donors (dated by TCRdb to 2017 to 2019). Background on the whole study: In an earlier analysis of some 550 of the donors, less than 350 Gb of sequence data and 95 million to 130 million unique TCR beta sequences from roughly 200 million T cells were reported. Besides the first cohort of roughly 640 subjects, a separate validation cohort made up of over 100 different subjects was used. HLA typing included class I and class II loci at four-digit resolution. The study used immunosequencing to profile the T cell repertoires of 600 to 850 subjects and linked those repertoires to cytomegalovirus serostatus. The aim of the study was to test whether cataloging public T cell receptors could identify signatures of past pathogen exposure. Donor age, sex, ethnicity and CMV serostatus were compiled together with the repertoire data. An early release that covered some 640 HLA-typed donors contained approximately 320 gigabases of sequencing data and 65 million to 100 million unique TCR sequences. The number of typed donors differed by locus: roughly 620-630 for A, B, C, DRB1 and DQB1; 500 to 550 for DQA1; 606 for DPA1; and 400 to 480 for DPB1. A later analysis re-examined previously published TCR beta repertoires from 500 to 700 donors and added high-resolution HLA genotyping to investigate patterns of TCR occurrence. In a later genetic analysis, genome-wide SNP genotypes for about 65% of the roughly 700 donors were used, and that subset was treated as a discovery cohort. Of the approximately 400 genotyped donors, roughly 76% were placed in the genetic ancestry cluster associated with self-reported Caucasian donors. Among roughly 400 genotyped donors of the cohort, an average of around 240,000 unique TCR beta nucleotide sequences were sequenced per donor, roughly a sixth of them non-productive. Rather than using new phenotypic data, the later analysis identified candidate immune exposures from TCR beta sequences and from how often those sequences occurred across donors. All discovery cohort repertoires had been generated on a single sequencing platform. To decide whether each TCR beta V gene segment behaved as functional or pseudogenic, an earlier analysis of approximately 590 of the donors relied on high-throughput TCR beta sequencing. High-throughput TCR immunosequencing, statistical association of individual TCRs with disease status, and machine learning were combined to predict cytomegalovirus infection status. Roughly 5 DR-DQ haplotypes were handled as single units for association and clustering, since linkage in the cohort was strong. Results and caveats for the whole study, not just this receptor: In a later analysis, most CMV-associated TCR beta chains were found to appear HLA-restricted, with HLA associations seemingly driven largely by CMV exposure. The authors suggested that the approach could potentially be generalized to other disease states and immunological phenotypes. While some public TCRs were present in many individuals, most TCR sequences turned up only very rarely across donors. In a later analysis, HLA-associated TCR beta chains showed more clonal expansion and lower generation probabilities than non-associated chains that were equally common. In an earlier analysis of more than 500 of the donors, most TCR beta V segments appeared in productive rearrangements about 90% or about 30% of the time, broadly matching IMGT annotations. Compared with the roughly 700-donor mean, donors in an Asian-associated ancestry cluster had fewer N-insertions in productive TCRs, according to a later genetic analysis. Strong co-occurrence of HLA alleles, especially DR and DQ, made assigning TCR associations to individual alleles difficult. HLA typing was unavailable for some donors at each locus, so association tests used only the typed subset. A further reported finding was that TCR beta sequences accurately predicted the HLA-A and HLA-B alleles for most subjects in the first cohort. Linkage disequilibrium might explain the correlated functional status among segregating V segments, but an unknown experimental factor could not be excluded. A later analysis associated 17,000 or so TCR beta sequences with specific HLA alleles at a false discovery rate of 0.05. Three of the identified cytomegalovirus-associated TCR beta chains were confirmed in vitro to be specific for cytomegalovirus antigens. A later analysis reported that several top co-occurrence clusters appeared linked to parvovirus B19, influenza, CMV and Epstein-Barr virus. A group of highly shared sequence variants was considered likely to be a technical artifact of the sequencing pipeline. The only immune exposure information available for the cohort was CMV serostatus. The study listed over 150 TCR beta chains as associated with cytomegalovirus. According to a later analysis, TCR association rates differed among HLA loci, with DRB1 alleles showing the most associated TCRs and HLA-C alleles showing the fewest. Approximately 16 rarely observed V segments, including chromosome 9 orphons, were excluded from the earlier analysis of a few hundred of the donors because counts were too low. The classifier was reported to diagnose cytomegalovirus status with high specificity and sensitivity in both the original cohort and the validation cohort. Sequencing depth was assumed to be roughly uniform across donors in the presence/absence analyses, though that assumption may not hold. In this cohort, only TCR beta chains were sequenced, and detectable features were limited by the absence of alpha or paired-chain data. A later genetic analysis associated a missense DCLRE1C variant with V-gene and J-gene trimming of TCR beta chains, and an independent cohort replicated the association.

The receptor library was made with the immunoSEQ multiplex PCR assay. A mixture of 60 forward primers for TCR Vbeta segments and 13 reverse primers for TCR Jbeta segments was used in the multiplex PCR. The CDR3 region of rearranged TCR beta genes was amplified from genomic DNA by a multiplex PCR assay. Amplified TCR beta libraries were sequenced as 87-base-pair reads on the Illumina HiSeq System. As for the authors' bioinformatics: Across the 500 to 700 repertoires, a later analysis counted approximately 83 million unique TCR beta chains, around 11 million of which were shared by at least two donors. Raw reads were error-corrected and collapsed into unique sequences with a nearest-neighbor algorithm that merged closely related sequences to remove PCR and sequencing errors. Alignment of CDR3 sequences to IMGT reference sequences was used to assign V, D and J gene segments. Each retained sequence needed at least a six-nucleotide match to both a V gene segment and a J gene segment. Rearrangements were classified as productive when the CDR3 lacked stop codons and remained in frame with V and J, and all other rearrangements were classified as non-productive. Following IMGT convention, CDR3 was defined as the stretch from the second conserved V-encoded cysteine up to the conserved J-encoded phenylalanine. Sequences without an unambiguous match to a single V gene segment were excluded from the earlier analysis of approximately 560 of the donors. An earlier analysis of several hundred of the donors classified V segments as functional when productive rearrangements were above 56.7% and as segregating when the standard deviation between donors was above 5%. A statistical classification framework was built to diagnose cytomegalovirus status from the catalog of TCR beta chain sequences. In a later analysis, V and J genes were assigned by comparing TCR nucleotide sequences against IMGT/GENE-DB human TR gene sequences. A later analysis assigned CDR3 sequences and most-parsimonious VDJ recombination scenarios with the TCRdist pipeline. A later analysis defined each TCR beta chain by its CDR3 amino acid sequence plus V-gene family, and excluded reads lacking a unique V-gene family. In a later analysis, approximately 640 highly shared, low-generation-probability nucleotide sequences were removed to address suspected cross-contamination and a sequencing artifact. In a later analysis, a clonal expansion index for each public chain was calculated from normalized within-repertoire ranks of inferred template counts. A later analysis computed generation probabilities with a VDJ recombination model fitted to out-of-frame rearrangements, and checked the results against IGoR. In a later analysis, TCR-TCR, TCR-HLA and TCR-CMV co-occurrence was scored with hypergeometric tests, and a repertoire-size bias correction was applied to TCR pairs. To estimate false discovery rates, a later analysis permuted the HLA or CMV assignments 20 times. A later analysis grouped co-occurring TCRs with DBSCAN, adding TCRdist sequence similarity when clustering within HLA-allele-positive subsets. Repertoires with fewer than 30,000 or more than 120,000 public chains were left out of co-occurrence clustering, as were five repertoires with anomalous nucleotide sharing. Imported from immuneACCESS, the table was reduced by TCRdb to in-frame sequences with V and J called. These copies leave out some clones; in studies compared against another copy, an unresolved V gene accounts for under half, and the cause of the remainder is not known. V, J and clone size are taken as reported in that table, and D and trimming were inferred from the DNA itself. The sample has approximately 300,000 clones on record, about 83% of them singletons. The ten biggest clones cover 1.5% to 2.5% of the sample.

The table lists this clone with a count of one. No antigen is known for it. No per-base quality is available; no much larger clone lies one base away. The cohort consisted of some 670 healthy bone marrow donors. At the time of sampling, all cohort members were nominally healthy, though unrecorded immune exposures were likely present. The donor was CMV seropositive and belonged to the group of 250 to 300 seropositive cohort members. A peripheral blood sample was collected from each donor, and TCR beta sequencing was performed on peripheral blood mononuclear cells. The Qiagen DNeasy Blood Extraction Kit was used to extract genomic DNA from the blood cell samples. The origin of this receptor is a woman between 35 and 50 years old in good health and CMV-seropositive. Input material: PBMCs.

The CDR3 region has the sequence CACSSGLEQFF. The DNA sequence is as follows: TGTGCCTGCTCGTCAGGCCTTGAGCAGTTCTTC. Recombination joined TRBV30 with TRBJ2-1, with the identity of the D gene unclear. The germline V gene (reference sequence) specifies GTSNPN as CDR1 and SVGIG as CDR2. The CDR3 measures 11 amino acids from cysteine to phenylalanine. The read is trimmed to its CDR3 DNA, 33 bases read in frame from base 1. V is reduced by 6 bases and J by 9 bases, leaving a spacing of 12 bases between them.